This T cell receptor beta chain is from a study of spatial heterogeneity in lung cancer. About the study: A unique TCR and UMI combination showed up more than ten times in raw reads, on average.

Individually, TCR cDNA molecules were each labelled with a unique molecular identifier. TCRdb called the 5' RACE reads again in MiXCR, with one record for every CDR3 protein. The sample has about 100,000 distinct CDR3 sequences, approximately 4.7% seen once. Time point in this sample: sample taken at primary tumor resection. General study points: For tumor T cells, estimated coverage reached only roughly 7% (alpha) and around 13% (beta). For expanded intratumoral alpha and beta TCRs, counts tracked tumor mutation counts.

In its sample, this clonotype was seen many times. Its cognate antigen is unknown. This sample comprised lung tumor tissue, obtained at surgery. This clonotype was obtained from a male donor with early-stage non-small cell lung cancer.

The CDR3 loop reads CASSYRDPDTEAFF. CDR3 DNA sequence: TGCGCCAGCAGCTACAGGGACCCGGACACTGAAGCTTTCTTT. The chain joins TRBV5-1 to TRBJ1-1; possibly TRBD1 for D (6 bases). The V gene lost 3 bases and the J gene lost 3 bases, with 12 bases spanning the gap. Germline loops: CDR1 SGHRS, CDR2 YFSETQ. The CDR3 is 14 amino acids.